Presented here are 8 T cell receptor beta chains from one specimen sequenced in a study of T cell changes during pregnancy in multiple sclerosis (dated by TCRdb to the late 2010s). The library was produced with the immunoSEQ multiplex PCR assay. TCRdb limited this immuneACCESS table to in-frame rearrangements with V and J called. A share of clones is missing; checked studies link under half to unresolved V genes, and the rest is unexplained. This sample gives 40,000 or so clones in total; roughly 90% of them show up just once. The ten largest clonotypes hold 13% of the sample. Sequencing was performed on CD8+ T cells from peripheral blood mononuclear cells, taken in the first trimester of pregnancy. These receptors came from a female donor with multiple sclerosis, enrolled in a pregnancy study.

This chain connects TRBV7-8 to TRBJ2-1; 7 bases line up with TRBD2. Trimming removed 8 bases from V and 4 bases from J; junction bases left unmatched: 8. CDR3 length: 14 amino acids. Germline loops: CDR1 SGHVS, CDR2 FQNEAQ. CDR3 residues: CASVEEAGYNEQFF. Written as DNA, the CDR3 is TGTGCCAGCGTGGAGGAAGCGGGGTACAATGAGCAGTTCTTC.

The J gene is TRBJ2-3, the V gene TRBV7-3; 10 nucleotides line up with TRBD2. Germline CDR1 SGHTA, CDR2 FQGTGA. V shed 1 base and J 6 bases; nucleotides not matched to a gene: 7. This CDR3 comprises 16 residues. CDR3 protein: CASSLREAGGPDTQYF. Here the CDR3 DNA reads TGTGCCAGCAGCTTAAGAGAAGCGGGGGGGCCCGATACGCAGTATTTT.

The sample holds one count of this clone. The chain uses TRBV7-8 and TRBJ2-7; D gene ambiguous. From germline, CDR1 is SGHVS and CDR2 FQNEAQ. V was cut by 5 bases and J by 5 bases, with 10 bases left in between. The CDR3 contains 12 residues. CDR3: CASSPRLDEQYF. The CDR3 DNA follows: TGTGCCAGCAGCCCTCGACTCGACGAGCAGTACTTC.

The chain uses TRBV18 and TRBJ2-1; 7 nucleotides agree with TRBD2. Germline V gene lookup returns CDR1 KGHSH and CDR2 LQKENI. The V gene end was trimmed by 3 bases and the J gene end by 0 bases; junction bases not matched to a gene: 5. The CDR3 is 16 residues long. The CDR3 is CASSPALANSYNEQFF. The CDR3 DNA sequence: TGTGCCAGCTCACCCGCACTAGCGAACTCCTACAATGAGCAGTTCTTC.

This chain joins TRBV4-1 and TRBJ2-7, with 8 bases that match TRBD1. The trim removed 2 bases at V and 2 bases at J, leaving 5 bases unmatched. This CDR3 has 15 residues. Germline CDR1 and CDR2: MGHRA and YSYEKL. The CDR3 loop is CASSQPGQDAYEQYF. The DNA for the CDR3 is TGCGCCAGCAGCCAACCGGGACAGGATGCCTACGAGCAGTACTTC.

The chain joins TRBV7-6 to TRBJ1-2; D remains unclear. The ends were cut back, 2 bases at V and 8 bases at J, with 12 bases in the middle. The CDR3 is made up of 13 amino acids. Germline lookup yields CDR1 SGHVS and CDR2 FNYEAQ. CDR3 sequence reads: CASSLPRLQGYTF. The CDR3 nucleotides read TGTGCCAGCAGCTTACCGAGGTTACAAGGCTACACCTTC.

The genes are TRBV25-1 and TRBJ2-7; D is unclear. V was trimmed by 1 base and J by 2 bases, leaving 9 bases between them. This CDR3 has 14 residues. The germline V gene encodes CDR1 MGHDK and CDR2 SYGVNS. The CDR3 sequence: CASSESRSPYEQYF. The CDR3 region has the DNA TGTGCCAGCAGTGAATCGAGATCACCCTACGAGCAGTACTTC.

The chain couples TRBV5-6 to TRBJ1-2; D is ambiguous. Germline values: CDR1 SGHDT, CDR2 YYEEEE. V was trimmed by 2 bases and J by 7 bases, leaving 6 bases between them. CDR3 size: 11 residues. CDR3 coding DNA: TGTGCCAGCAGCTTTTTGAGTGGCTACACCTTC. Protein: CASSFLSGYTF.